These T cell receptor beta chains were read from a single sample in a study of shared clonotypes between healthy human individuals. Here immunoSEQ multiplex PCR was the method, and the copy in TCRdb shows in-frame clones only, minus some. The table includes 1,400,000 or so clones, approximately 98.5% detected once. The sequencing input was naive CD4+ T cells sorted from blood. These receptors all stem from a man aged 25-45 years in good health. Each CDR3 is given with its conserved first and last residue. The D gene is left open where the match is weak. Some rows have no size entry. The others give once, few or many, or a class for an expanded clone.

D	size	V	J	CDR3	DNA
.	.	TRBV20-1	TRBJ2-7	CSASHGDEQYF	TGCAGTGCTAGTCATGGGGACGAGCAGTACTTC
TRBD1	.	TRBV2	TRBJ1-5	CASRTDRRGNQPQHF	TGTGCCAGCAGAACGGACAGGCGGGGCAATCAGCCCCAGCATTTT
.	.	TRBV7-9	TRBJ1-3	CASSLVEGYIYF	TGTGCCAGCAGCTTAGTTGAGGGTTACATATATTTT
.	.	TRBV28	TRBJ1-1	CASSPQALNTEAFF	TGTGCCAGCAGTCCCCAGGCATTGAACACTGAAGCTTTCTTT
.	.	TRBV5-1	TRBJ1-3	CASSFSQPSSGNTIYF	TGCGCCAGCAGCTTTTCACAGCCGAGCTCTGGAAACACCATATATTTT
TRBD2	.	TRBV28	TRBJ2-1	CASGGESFYNEQFF	TGTGCCAGCGGGGGGGAGTCCTTCTACAATGAGCAGTTCTTC
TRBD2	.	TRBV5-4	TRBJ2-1	CASSSRLAGENNEQFF	TGTGCCAGCAGCTCAAGACTAGCGGGGGAAAACAATGAGCAGTTCTTC
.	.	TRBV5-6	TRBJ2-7	CASTRDPTRVGEQYF	TGTGCCAGCACCCGGGACCCTACACGAGTGGGGGAGCAGTACTTC
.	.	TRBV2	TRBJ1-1	CASRGDGEAFF	TGTGCCAGCAGGGGGGACGGTGAAGCTTTCTTT
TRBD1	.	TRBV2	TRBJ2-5	CASSEQGVWRETQYF	TGTGCCAGCAGTGAACAGGGGGTTTGGAGGGAGACCCAGTACTTC
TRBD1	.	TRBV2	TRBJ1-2	CASGKTGNYGYTF	TGTGCCAGCGGTAAGACAGGGAACTATGGCTACACCTTC
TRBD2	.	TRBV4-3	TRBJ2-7	CASSQELAGDEQYF	TGCGCCAGCAGCCAAGAACTAGCGGGGGACGAGCAGTACTTC
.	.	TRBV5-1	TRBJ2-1	CASSPDRTHSYNEQFF	TGCGCCAGCAGCCCGGACCGAACCCACTCCTACAATGAGCAGTTCTTC
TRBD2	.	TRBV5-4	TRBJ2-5	CASSFGGLAVVREETQYF	TGTGCCAGCAGCTTTGGGGGACTAGCGGTGGTTAGGGAAGAGACCCAGTACTTC
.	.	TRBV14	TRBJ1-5	CASSQNPGEQPQHF	TGTGCCAGCAGCCAAAACCCAGGTGAGCAGCCCCAGCATTTT
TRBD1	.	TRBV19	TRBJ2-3	CASSTQGETDTQYF	TGTGCCAGTAGTACCCAGGGGGAGACAGATACGCAGTATTTT
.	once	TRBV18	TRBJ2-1	CASSLKTTDFYNEQFF	TGTGCCAGCTCACTGAAAACTACTGACTTCTACAATGAGCAGTTCTTC
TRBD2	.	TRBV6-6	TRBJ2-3	CASSLLATSTDTQYF	TGTGCCAGCAGCTTACTAGCGACTAGCACAGATACGCAGTATTTT
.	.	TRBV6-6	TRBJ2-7	CASRLTRQGGYEQYF	TGTGCCAGCAGACTAACCCGGCAAGGGGGCTACGAGCAGTACTTC
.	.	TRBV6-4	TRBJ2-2	CASRGQGHTGELFF	TGTGCCTCACGCGGGCAGGGCCACACCGGGGAGCTGTTTTTT
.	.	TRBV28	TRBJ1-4	CASSPWSSGDGEKLFF	TGTGCCAGCAGTCCCTGGTCATCGGGGGATGGTGAAAAACTGTTTTTT
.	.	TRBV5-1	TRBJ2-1	CASAARTDYNEQFF	TGCGCCAGCGCGGCAAGGACAGACTACAATGAGCAGTTCTTC
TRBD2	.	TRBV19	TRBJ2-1	CASSLWVAGPTDEQFF	TGTGCCAGTAGTCTTTGGGTAGCGGGCCCGACGGATGAGCAGTTCTTC
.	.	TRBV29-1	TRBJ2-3	CSVEKGLPDTQYF	TGCAGCGTTGAGAAAGGGCTCCCAGATACGCAGTATTTT
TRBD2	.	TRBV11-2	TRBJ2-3	CASSLVPGLAGEADTQYF	TGTGCCAGCAGCCTAGTCCCGGGACTAGCGGGAGAGGCAGATACGCAGTATTTT
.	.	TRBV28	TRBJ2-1	CASSPGMPQEQFF	TGTGCCAGCAGCCCTGGAATGCCCCAAGAGCAGTTCTTC
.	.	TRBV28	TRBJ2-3	CASRYNREADTQYF	TGTGCCAGCAGGTATAACAGGGAGGCGGATACGCAGTATTTT
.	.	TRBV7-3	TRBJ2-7	CASSLLPGANYEQYF	TGTGCCAGCAGCTTGCTGCCGGGAGCCAACTACGAGCAGTACTTC
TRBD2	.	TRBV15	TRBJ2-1	CATSRTSGSVRDEQFF	TGTGCCACCAGCCGGACTAGCGGGAGTGTTCGCGATGAGCAGTTCTTC
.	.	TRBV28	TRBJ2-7	CASSLGTRLYEQYF	TGTGCCAGCAGTCTCGGGACAAGATTATACGAGCAGTACTTC
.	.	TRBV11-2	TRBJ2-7	CASSSGPYEQYF	TGTGCCAGCAGCTCGGGACCCTACGAGCAGTACTTC
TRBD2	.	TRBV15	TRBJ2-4	CATSRSVGLAGVEDIQYF	TGTGCCACCAGCAGATCCGTCGGACTAGCGGGGGTAGAGGACATTCAGTACTTC
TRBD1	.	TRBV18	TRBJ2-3	CASSPLGTGRSTDTQYF	TGTGCCAGCTCACCCCTCGGGACAGGGCGAAGCACAGATACGCAGTATTTT
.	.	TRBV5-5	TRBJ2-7	CASSLEAGRSYEQYF	TGTGCCAGCAGCTTGGAGGCGGGACGCTCCTACGAGCAGTACTTC
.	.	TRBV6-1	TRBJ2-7	CASSVAPGINEQYF	TGTGCCAGCAGTGTTGCCCCGGGCATCAACGAGCAGTACTTC
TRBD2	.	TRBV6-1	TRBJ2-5	CASTPTSGGQETQYF	TGTGCCAGCACCCCAACTAGCGGGGGCCAAGAGACCCAGTACTTC
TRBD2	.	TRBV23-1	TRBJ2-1	CASSSTRTSGRADNEQFF	TGCGCCAGCAGCTCAACCCGGACTAGCGGGAGAGCGGACAATGAGCAGTTCTTC
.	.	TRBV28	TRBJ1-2	CASSPTGTRGYTF	TGTGCCAGCAGCCCCACAGGGACTCGTGGCTACACCTTC
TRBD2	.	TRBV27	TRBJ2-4	CASSFRETSGRLAKNIQYF	TGTGCCAGCAGTTTTCGAGAGACTAGCGGGAGATTAGCCAAAAACATTCAGTACTTC
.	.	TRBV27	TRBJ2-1	CASSLSGGWGNEQFF	TGTGCCAGCAGTTTATCTGGCGGGTGGGGCAATGAGCAGTTCTTC
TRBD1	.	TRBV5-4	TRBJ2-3	CASSIHRGDTQYF	TGTGCCAGCAGCATTCACAGGGGAGATACGCAGTATTTT
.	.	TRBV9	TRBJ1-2	CASSPRAGHAYGYTF	TGTGCCAGCAGCCCTAGGGCGGGACACGCCTATGGCTACACCTTC
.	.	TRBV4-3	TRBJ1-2	CASSQDVRGSYGYTF	TGCGCCAGCAGCCAAGACGTCAGGGGAAGCTATGGCTACACCTTC
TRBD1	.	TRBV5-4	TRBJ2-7	CASSQAGRGKHEQYF	TGTGCCAGCAGCCAGGCAGGCAGGGGGAAGCACGAGCAGTACTTC
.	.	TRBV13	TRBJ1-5	CASSSRRNQPQHF	TGTGCCAGCAGTTCGAGACGCAATCAGCCCCAGCATTTT
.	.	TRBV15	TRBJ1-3	CATSGGVAGNTIYF	TGTGCCACCAGCGGAGGGGTCGCTGGAAACACCATATATTTT
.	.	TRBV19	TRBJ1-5	CASRQTGIDQPQHF	TGTGCCAGTAGGCAAACAGGGATAGACCAGCCCCAGCATTTT
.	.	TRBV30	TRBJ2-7	CAWAGQAIQYF	TGTGCCTGGGCGGGACAAGCAATCCAGTACTTC
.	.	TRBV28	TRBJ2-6	CASSLAASGANVLTF	TGTGCCAGCAGTCTCGCCGCCTCTGGGGCCAACGTCCTGACTTTC
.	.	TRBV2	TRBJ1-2	CASKSDSRYGYTF	TGTGCCTCGAAAAGCGACAGTCGCTATGGCTACACCTTC
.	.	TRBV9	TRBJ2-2	CASSVLSGQTGELFF	TGTGCCAGCAGCGTACTTTCTGGGCAAACCGGGGAGCTGTTTTTT
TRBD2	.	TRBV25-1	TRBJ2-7	CASSVGTSGSYEQYF	TGTGCCAGCAGTGTGGGGACTAGCGGGAGCTACGAGCAGTACTTC
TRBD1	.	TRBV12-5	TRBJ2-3	CASGPGTGVWDTQYF	TGTGCTAGTGGACCAGGGACAGGGGTTTGGGATACGCAGTATTTT
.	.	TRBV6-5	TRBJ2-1	CASSYRGIYNEQFF	TGTGCCAGCAGTTATCGGGGGATCTACAATGAGCAGTTCTTC
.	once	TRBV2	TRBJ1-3	CASSQDSGNTIYF	TGTGCCAGCAGCCAGGACTCTGGAAACACCATATATTTT
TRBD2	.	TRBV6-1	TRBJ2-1	CASLESGRPHEQFF	TGTGCCAGCCTAGAGAGCGGGAGGCCCCATGAGCAGTTCTTC
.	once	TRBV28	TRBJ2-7	CASKSSYEQYF	TGTGCCAGCAAAAGCTCCTACGAGCAGTACTTC
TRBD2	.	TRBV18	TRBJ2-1	CASSIGLAVNEQFF	TGTGCCAGCTCGATCGGACTAGCTGTAAATGAGCAGTTCTTC
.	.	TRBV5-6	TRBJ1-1	CASSLTGTNTEAFF	TGTGCCAGCAGCTTGACAGGAACGAACACTGAAGCTTTCTTT
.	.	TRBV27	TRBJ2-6	CGTKEAFGANVLTF	TGTGGTACGAAAGAGGCCTTTGGGGCCAACGTCCTGACTTTC